What follows describes a single TCR beta chain. Its matching antigen is unknown. This specimen belongs to a study of T cell responses to AZD1222 COVID-19 vaccine. Whole-study findings and limits: With two AZD1222 doses given, Spike-specific TCR breadth and depth both rose.

Clones were read by immunoSEQ multiplex PCR, and TCRdb kept only the in-frame ones, dropping some. Here the sample spans about 150,000 clones, about 90% being singletons. Deletions cut 7 bases from V and 3 bases from J, with 12 bases between. Germline CDR1 reads MNHEY; CDR2 reads SVGAGI. The CDR3 sequence is 14 residues long. V usage is TRBV6-5 and J usage is TRBJ2-2; TRBD2 might be the D (5 bases). The source material was peripheral blood, sampled on day 0 of MenACWY control vaccination. The source is an adult in good health. As DNA, the CDR3 is TGTGCCAGCAAGAGCGGTCCCGACACCGGGGAGCTGTTTTTT. This codes for CASKSGPDTGELFF.